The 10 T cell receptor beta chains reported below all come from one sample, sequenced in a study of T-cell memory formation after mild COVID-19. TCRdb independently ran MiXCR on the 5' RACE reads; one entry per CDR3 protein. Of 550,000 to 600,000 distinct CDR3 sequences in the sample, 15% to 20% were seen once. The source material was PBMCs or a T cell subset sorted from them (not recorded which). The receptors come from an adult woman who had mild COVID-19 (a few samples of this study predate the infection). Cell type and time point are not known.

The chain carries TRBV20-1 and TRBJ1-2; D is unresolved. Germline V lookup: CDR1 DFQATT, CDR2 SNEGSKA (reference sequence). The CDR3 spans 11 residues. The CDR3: CRISGVNGYTF. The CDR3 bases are TGCAGGATATCCGGGGTTAATGGCTACACCTTC.

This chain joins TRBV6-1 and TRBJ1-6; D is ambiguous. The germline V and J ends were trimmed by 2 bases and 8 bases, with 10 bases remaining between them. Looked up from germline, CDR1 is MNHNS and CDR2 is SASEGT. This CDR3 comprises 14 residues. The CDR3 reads CASSEIGGDSPLHF. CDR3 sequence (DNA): TGTGCCAGCAGTGAAATAGGTGGGGATTCACCCCTCCACTTT.

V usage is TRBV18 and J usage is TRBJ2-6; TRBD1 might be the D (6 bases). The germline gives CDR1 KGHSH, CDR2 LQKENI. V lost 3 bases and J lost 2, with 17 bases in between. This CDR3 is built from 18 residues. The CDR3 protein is CASSPAVYGQTGANVLTF. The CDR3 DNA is TGTGCCAGCTCACCGGCCGTCTATGGACAGACTGGGGCCAACGTCCTGACTTTC.

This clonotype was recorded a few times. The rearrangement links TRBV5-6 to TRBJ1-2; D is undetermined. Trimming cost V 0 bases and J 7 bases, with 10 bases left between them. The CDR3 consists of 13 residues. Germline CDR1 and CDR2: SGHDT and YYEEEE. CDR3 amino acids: CASSLEAWGGYTF. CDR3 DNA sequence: TGTGCCAGCAGCTTGGAGGCCTGGGGTGGCTACACCTTC.

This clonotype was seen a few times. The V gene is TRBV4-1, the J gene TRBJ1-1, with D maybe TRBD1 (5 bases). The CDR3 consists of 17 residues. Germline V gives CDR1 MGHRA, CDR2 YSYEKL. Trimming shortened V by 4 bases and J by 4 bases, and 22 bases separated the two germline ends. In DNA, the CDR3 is TGCGCCAGCAGCCGCGGACCTGCGAGGACCGGGGGCACTGAAGCTTTCTTT. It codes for CASSRGPARTGGTEAFF.

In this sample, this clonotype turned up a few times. In DNA, the CDR3 is TGTGCCAGCAGGGACAGGCTTAATGAAAAACTGTTTTTT. Translating gives CASRDRLNEKLFF. The genes are TRBV2 and TRBJ1-4; 7 bases align to TRBD1. This CDR3 is 13 amino acids long. Per the germline V gene, CDR1 is SNHLY and CDR2 is FYNNEI. V lost 6 bases and J lost 4; bases outside the gene matches: 2.

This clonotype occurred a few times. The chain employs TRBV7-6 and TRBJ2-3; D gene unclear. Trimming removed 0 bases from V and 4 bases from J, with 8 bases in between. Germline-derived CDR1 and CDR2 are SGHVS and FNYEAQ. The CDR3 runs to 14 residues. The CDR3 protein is CASSLAAGSDTQYF. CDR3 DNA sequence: TGTGCCAGCAGCTTAGCTGCCGGTTCAGATACGCAGTATTTT.

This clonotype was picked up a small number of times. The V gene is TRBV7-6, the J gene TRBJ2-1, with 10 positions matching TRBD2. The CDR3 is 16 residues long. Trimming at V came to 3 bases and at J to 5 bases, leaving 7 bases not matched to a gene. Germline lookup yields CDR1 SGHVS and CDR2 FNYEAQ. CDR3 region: CASSLSRTSGDNEQFF. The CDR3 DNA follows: TGTGCCAGCAGCTTGTCCAGGACTAGCGGAGACAATGAGCAGTTCTTC.

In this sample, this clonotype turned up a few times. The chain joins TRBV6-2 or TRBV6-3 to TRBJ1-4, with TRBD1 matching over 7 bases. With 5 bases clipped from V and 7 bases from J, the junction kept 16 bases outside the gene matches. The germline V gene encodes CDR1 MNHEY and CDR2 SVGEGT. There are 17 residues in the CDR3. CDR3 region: CASSGIPGQAEGEKLFF. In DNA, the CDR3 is TGTGCCAGCAGTGGAATCCCCGGACAGGCGGAGGGTGAAAAACTGTTTTTT.

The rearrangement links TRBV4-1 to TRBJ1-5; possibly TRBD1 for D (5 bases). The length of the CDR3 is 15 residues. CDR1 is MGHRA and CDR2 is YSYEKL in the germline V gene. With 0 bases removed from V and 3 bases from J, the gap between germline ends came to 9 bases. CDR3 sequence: CASSQDRTTNQPQHF. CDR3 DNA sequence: TGCGCCAGCAGCCAAGATCGGACAACCAATCAGCCCCAGCATTTT.